The clone carrying this T cell receptor beta chain was counted between two and nine times. Its antigen remains unidentified. The V end lost 2 bases, the J end lost 6 bases, and 3 bases lay between the germline ends. This CDR3 is 11 amino acids long. Germline CDR1 is MNHEY and CDR2 is SVGAGI. The sample comes from a study of T cell repertoires in cytomegalovirus infection. The wider study: CMV epitopes in the study were HLA-C-restricted (recently identified) and HLA-B-restricted (well studied).

Whole-study findings and limits: The study found HLA-C-restricted CMV-specific TCR beta clonotypes dominating the ex vivo response. Of the TCR beta families, the public ones yielded a cumulative frequency that identified carriers of CMV plus the relevant HLA.

Via MiXCR, TCRdb re-called the reads, giving one row per CDR3 protein. Of 50,000 or so distinct CDR3 sequences in the sample, roughly 20% were seen once. The material sequenced was CD8+ T cells from cultured PBMCs, taken from culture after CMV antigen stimulation. This receptor was obtained from a human donor in good health (CMV status not recorded). Some clones in this sample may be carry-over from other donors' samples. The V gene is TRBV6-5, the J gene TRBJ2-3, with D hard to call. The CDR3 nucleotides read TGTGCCAGCAGTTACATCGATACGCAGTATTTT. This gives the protein CASSYIDTQYF.